This TCR beta chain was sequenced during a study of blood T cell repertoires in COVID-19. This clone was observed a single time. Sequencing was performed with immunoSEQ multiplex PCR; in TCRdb, only in-frame clones are kept and a portion is missing. The repertoire has roughly 570,000 clones, around 90% of them found once; the top ten carry around 8%. The CDR3 covers 13 residues. Between the trimmed V and J ends, which lost 4 bases and 7 bases, there was a span of 13 bases. Per germline, CDR1 MNHEY and CDR2 SMNVEV (reference sequence). Specimen: peripheral blood. This clonotype was obtained from a woman in her forties or fifties with COVID-19, enrolled during active disease. The chain links TRBV27 to TRBJ1-1, with D possibly TRBD1 on 6 matching bases. The CDR3 DNA sequence: TGTGCCAGCAGTTCAATACAGGGTGGTGAAGCTTTCTTT. The encoded protein is CASSSIQGGEAFF.